The clone carrying this T cell receptor (beta chain) was found many times. Its specificity is not known. One end of the junction is discordant with germline, which a read error may explain. This entry belongs to a study of blood T cells in healthy people across ages. General observations from the study: Strongly correlated with naive T cell percentage was TCR beta diversity. Significant beta diversity loss was already apparent by age around 40, declining roughly linearly.

The sample providers were healthy Caucasian people from Russia, aged about 6 to 90. The germline CDR1 and CDR2 sequences are MNHEY and SMNVEV (reference sequence). The CDR3 spans 14 residues. A second PCR, run for about 6 to 11 cycles, used a sample-barcoded 5' primer plus a J-beta primer mix. TCRdb recomputed calls from the 5' RACE reads with MiXCR, one row per CDR3 protein. This table has roughly 720,000 distinct CDR3 sequences, roughly 50% appearing once. The chain carries TRBV27 and TRBJ1-1, with D possibly matching TRBD1 (5 bases). Sequenced material: blood. This TCR came from a man aged 80 or over in good health. This CDR3 is CASSSGTGNAEAFF. The CDR3 DNA reads TGTGCCAGCAGTTCCGGGACGGGGAACGCTGAAGCTTTCTTT.